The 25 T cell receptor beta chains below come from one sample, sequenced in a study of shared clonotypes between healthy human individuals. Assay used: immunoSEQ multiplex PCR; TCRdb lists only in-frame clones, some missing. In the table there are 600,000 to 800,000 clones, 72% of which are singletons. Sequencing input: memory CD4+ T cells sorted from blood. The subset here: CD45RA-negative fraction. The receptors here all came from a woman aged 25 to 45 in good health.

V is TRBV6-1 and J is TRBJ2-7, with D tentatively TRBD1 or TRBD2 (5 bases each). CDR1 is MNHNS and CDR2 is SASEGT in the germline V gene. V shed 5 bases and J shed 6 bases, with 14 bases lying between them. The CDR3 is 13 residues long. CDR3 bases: TGTGCCAGCAGTTCCCACCGGGACCGCGAGCAGTACTTC. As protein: CASSSHRDREQYF.

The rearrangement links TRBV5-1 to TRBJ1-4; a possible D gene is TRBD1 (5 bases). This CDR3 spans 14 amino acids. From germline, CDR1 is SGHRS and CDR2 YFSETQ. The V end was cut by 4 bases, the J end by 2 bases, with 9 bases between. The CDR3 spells CASSGTTTNEKLFF. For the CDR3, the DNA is TGCGCCAGCAGCGGGACGACGACTAATGAAAAACTGTTTTTT. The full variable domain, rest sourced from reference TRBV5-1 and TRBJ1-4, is KAGVTQTPRYLIKTRGQQVTLSCSPISGHRSVSWYQQTPGQGLQFLFEYFSETQRNKGNFPGRFSGRQFSNSRSEMNVSTLELGDSALYLCASSGTTTNEKLFFGSGTQLSVL.

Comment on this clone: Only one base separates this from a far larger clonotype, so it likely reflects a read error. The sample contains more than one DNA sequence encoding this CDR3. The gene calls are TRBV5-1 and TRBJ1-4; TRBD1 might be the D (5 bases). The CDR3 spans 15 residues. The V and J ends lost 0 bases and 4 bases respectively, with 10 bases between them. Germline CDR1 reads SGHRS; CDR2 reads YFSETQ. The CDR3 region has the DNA TGCGCCAGCAGCTTGGGGGACCGGGATAATGAAAAACTGTTTTTT. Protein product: CASSLGDRDNEKLFF.

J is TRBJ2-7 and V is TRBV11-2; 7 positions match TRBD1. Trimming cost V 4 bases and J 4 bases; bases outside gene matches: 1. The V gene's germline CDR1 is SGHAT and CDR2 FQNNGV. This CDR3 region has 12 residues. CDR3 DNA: TGTGCCAGCAGCTGGGGACAGTACGAGCAGTACTTC. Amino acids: CASSWGQYEQYF.

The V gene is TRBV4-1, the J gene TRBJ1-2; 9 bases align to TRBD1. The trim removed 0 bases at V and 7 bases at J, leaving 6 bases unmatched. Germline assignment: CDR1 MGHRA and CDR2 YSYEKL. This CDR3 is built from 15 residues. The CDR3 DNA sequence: TGCGCCAGCAGCCAAGATCGGGACAGGGCGGCTGGCTACACCTTC. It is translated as CASSQDRDRAAGYTF.

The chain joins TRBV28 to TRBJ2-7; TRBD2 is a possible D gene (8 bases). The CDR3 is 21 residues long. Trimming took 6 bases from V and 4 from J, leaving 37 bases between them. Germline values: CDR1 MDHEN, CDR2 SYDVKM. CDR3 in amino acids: CASSSVTGNVFEQRERYEQYF. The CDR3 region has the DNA TGTGCCAGCAGCTCCGTGACAGGGAACGTTTTCGAACAGCGGGAGAGGTACGAGCAGTACTTC.

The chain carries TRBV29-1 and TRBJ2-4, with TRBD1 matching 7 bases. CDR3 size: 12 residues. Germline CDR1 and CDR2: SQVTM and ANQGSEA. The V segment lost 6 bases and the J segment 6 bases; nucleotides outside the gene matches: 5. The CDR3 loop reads CSVRWDRNIQYF. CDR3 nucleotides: TGCAGCGTCCGTTGGGACAGAAACATTCAGTACTTC.

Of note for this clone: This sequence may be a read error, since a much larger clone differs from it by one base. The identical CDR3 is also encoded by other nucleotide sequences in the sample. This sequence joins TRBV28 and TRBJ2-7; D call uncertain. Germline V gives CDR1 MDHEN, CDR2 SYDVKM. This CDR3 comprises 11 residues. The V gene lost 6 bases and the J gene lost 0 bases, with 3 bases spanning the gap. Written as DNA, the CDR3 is TGTGCCAGCAGCGGCTCCTACGAGCAGTACTTC. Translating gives CASSGSYEQYF.

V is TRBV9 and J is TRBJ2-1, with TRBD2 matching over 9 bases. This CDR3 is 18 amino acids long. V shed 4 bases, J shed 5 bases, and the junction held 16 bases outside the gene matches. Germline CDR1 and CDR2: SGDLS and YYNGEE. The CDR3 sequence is CASSPRRTSVPNHNEQFF. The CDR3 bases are TGTGCCAGCAGCCCCCGGCGGACTAGCGTACCAAATCACAATGAGCAGTTCTTC.

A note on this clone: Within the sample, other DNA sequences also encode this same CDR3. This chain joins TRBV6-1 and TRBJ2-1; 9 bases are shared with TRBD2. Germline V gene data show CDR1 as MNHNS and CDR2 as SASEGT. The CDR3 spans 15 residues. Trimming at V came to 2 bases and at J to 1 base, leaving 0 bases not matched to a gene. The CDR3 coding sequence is TGTGCCAGCAGTGAACTAGCGGGATCCTACAATGAGCAGTTCTTC. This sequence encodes CASSELAGSYNEQFF.

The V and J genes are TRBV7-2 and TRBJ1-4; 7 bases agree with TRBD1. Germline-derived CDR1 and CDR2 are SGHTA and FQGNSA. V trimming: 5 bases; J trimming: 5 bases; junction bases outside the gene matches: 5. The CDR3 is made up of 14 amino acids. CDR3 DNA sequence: TGTGCCAGCAGCCCCGAGACAGGGAATGAAAAACTGTTTTTT. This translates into CASSPETGNEKLFF.

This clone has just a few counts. CDR3 protein: CSVGSGGSEQYF. CDR3 DNA sequence: TGCAGCGTTGGGTCAGGGGGCTCCGAGCAGTACTTC. The rearrangement uses TRBV29-1 and TRBJ2-7, with 8 bases fitting TRBD1. With 4 bases clipped from V and 6 bases from J, the junction kept 5 bases outside the gene matches. This CDR3 is 12 amino acids long. Germline-derived CDR1 and CDR2 are SQVTM and ANQGSEA.

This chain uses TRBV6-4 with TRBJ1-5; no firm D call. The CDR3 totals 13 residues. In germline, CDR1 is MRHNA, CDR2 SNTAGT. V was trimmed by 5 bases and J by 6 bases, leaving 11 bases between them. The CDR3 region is CASSYGERQPQHF. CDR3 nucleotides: TGTGCCAGCAGTTACGGTGAGCGTCAGCCCCAGCATTTT.

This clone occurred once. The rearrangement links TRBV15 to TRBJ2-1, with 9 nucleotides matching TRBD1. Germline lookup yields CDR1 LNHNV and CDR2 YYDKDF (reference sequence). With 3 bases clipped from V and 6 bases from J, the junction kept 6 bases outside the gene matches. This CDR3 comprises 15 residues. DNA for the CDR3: TGTGCCACCAGCAGGGGACAGGGTGGGGGCAATGAGCAGTTCTTC. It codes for CATSRGQGGGNEQFF.

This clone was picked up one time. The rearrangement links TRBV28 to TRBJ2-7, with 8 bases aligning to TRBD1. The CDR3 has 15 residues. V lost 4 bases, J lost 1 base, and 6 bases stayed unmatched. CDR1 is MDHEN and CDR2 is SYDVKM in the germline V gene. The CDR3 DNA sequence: TGTGCCAGCAGTTCCGGACAGGGAGTATCCTACGAGCAGTACTTC. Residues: CASSSGQGVSYEQYF.

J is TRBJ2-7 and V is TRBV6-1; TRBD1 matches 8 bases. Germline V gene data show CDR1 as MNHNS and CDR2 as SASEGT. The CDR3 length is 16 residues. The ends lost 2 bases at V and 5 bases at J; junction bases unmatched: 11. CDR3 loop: CASSERPETGVDEQYF. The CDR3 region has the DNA TGTGCCAGCAGTGAAAGACCTGAGACAGGGGTGGACGAGCAGTACTTC.

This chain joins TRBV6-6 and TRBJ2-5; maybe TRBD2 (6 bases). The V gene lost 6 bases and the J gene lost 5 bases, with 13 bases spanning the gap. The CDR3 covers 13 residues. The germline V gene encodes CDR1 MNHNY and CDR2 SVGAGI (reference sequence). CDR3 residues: CASRLPGVETQYF. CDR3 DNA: TGTGCCAGCAGACTGCCGGGAGTTGAGACCCAGTACTTC.

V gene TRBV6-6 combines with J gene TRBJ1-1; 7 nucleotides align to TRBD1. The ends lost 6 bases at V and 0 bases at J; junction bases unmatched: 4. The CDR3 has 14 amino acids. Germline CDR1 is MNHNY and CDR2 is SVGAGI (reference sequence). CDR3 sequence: CASREQGMNTEAFF. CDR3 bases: TGTGCCAGCAGGGAACAGGGGATGAACACTGAAGCTTTCTTT.

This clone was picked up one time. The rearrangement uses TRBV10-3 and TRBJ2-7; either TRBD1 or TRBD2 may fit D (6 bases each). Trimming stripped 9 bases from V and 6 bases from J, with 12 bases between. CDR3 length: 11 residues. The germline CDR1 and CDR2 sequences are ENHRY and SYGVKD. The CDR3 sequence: CAINKGGEQYF. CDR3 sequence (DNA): TGTGCCATTAATAAGGGGGGCGAGCAGTACTTC.

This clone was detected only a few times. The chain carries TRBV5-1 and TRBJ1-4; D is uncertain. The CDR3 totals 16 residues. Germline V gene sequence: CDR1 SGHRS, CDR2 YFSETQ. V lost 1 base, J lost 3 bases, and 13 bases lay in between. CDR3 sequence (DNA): TGCGCCAGCAGCTTGTTCCCCGACCGATCTAATGAAAAACTGTTTTTT. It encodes CASSLFPDRSNEKLFF.

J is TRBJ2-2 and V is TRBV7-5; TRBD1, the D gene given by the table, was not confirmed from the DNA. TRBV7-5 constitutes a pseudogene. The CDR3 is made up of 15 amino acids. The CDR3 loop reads CVHETRDRNTGELFF. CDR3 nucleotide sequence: TGTGTCCACGAGACCCGGGACAGGAACACCGGGGAGCTGTTTTTT.

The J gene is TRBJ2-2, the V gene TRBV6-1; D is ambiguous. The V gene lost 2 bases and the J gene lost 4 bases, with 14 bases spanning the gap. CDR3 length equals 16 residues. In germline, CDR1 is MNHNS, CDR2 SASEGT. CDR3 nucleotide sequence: TGTGCCAGCAGTGAAAGGGTGGGAAGGCTCACCGGGGAGCTGTTTTTT. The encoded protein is CASSERVGRLTGELFF.

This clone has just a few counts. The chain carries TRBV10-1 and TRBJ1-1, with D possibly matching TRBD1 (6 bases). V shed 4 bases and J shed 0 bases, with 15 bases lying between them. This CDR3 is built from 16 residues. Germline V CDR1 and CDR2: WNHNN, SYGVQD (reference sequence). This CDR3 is CASSGSQGYMNTEAFF. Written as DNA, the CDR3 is TGCGCCAGCAGTGGGTCACAGGGATACATGAACACTGAAGCTTTCTTT.

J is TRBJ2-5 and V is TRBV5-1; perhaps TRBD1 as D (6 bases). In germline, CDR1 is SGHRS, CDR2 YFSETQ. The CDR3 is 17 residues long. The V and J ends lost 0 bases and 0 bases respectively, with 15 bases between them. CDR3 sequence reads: CASSLAKGEEYQETQYF. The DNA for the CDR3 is TGCGCCAGCAGCTTGGCCAAGGGGGAAGAGTACCAAGAGACCCAGTACTTC.

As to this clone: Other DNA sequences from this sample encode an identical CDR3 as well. The CDR3 DNA sequence: TGTGCCTGGAGTGTGGGCCTTGATCAGCCCCAGCATTTT. It specifies CAWSVGLDQPQHF. V is TRBV30 and J is TRBJ1-5; D unclear. CDR3 size: 13 residues. CDR1 GTSNPN and CDR2 SVGIG come from the germline V gene (reference sequence). The V gene lost 0 bases and the J gene lost 5 bases, with 8 bases spanning the gap.